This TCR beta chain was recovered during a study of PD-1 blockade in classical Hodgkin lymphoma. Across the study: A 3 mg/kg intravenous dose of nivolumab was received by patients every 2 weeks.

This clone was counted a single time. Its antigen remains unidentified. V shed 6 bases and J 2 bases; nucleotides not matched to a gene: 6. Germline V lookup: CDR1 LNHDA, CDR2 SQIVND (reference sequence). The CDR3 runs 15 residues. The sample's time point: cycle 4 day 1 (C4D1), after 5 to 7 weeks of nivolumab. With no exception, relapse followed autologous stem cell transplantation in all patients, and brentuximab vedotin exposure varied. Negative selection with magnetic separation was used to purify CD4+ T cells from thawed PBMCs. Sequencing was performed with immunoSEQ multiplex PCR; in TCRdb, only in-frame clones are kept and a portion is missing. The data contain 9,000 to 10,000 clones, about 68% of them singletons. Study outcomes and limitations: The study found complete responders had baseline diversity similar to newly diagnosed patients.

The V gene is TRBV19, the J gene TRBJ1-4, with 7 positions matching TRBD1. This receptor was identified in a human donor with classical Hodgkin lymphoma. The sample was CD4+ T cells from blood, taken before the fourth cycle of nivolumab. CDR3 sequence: CASRTRDSTNEKLFF. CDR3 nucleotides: TGTGCCAGTAGAACCCGGGACAGTACTAATGAAAAACTGTTTTTT.